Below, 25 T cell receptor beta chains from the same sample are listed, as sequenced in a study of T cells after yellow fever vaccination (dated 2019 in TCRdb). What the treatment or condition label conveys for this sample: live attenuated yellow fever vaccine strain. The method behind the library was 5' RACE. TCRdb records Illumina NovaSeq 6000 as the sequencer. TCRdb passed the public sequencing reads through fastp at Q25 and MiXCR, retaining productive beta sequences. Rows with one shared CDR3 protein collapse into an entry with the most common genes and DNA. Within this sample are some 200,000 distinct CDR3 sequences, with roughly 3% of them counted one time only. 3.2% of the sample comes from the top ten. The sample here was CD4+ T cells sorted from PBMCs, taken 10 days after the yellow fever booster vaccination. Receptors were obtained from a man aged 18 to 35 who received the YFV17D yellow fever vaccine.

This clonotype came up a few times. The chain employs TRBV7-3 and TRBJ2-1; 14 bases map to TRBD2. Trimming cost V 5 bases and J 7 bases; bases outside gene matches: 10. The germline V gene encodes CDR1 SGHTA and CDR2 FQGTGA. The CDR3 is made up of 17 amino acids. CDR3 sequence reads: CASSGLAGGRARNEQFF. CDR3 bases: TGTGCCAGCAGCGGACTAGCGGGGGGCCGTGCCCGGAATGAGCAGTTCTTC.

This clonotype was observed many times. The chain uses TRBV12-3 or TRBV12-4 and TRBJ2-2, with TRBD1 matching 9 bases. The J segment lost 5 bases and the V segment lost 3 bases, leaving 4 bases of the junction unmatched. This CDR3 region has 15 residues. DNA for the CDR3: TGTGCCAGCAGTTTCGGGACAGGGCGAACCGGGGAGCTGTTTTTT. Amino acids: CASSFGTGRTGELFF.

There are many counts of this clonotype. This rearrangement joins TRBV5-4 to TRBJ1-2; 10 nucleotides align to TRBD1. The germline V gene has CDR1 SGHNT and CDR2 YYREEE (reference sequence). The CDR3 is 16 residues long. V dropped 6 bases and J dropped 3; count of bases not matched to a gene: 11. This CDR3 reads CASNSGQGTYYYGYTF. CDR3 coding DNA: TGTGCCAGCAACTCGGGACAGGGGACCTACTACTATGGCTACACCTTC.

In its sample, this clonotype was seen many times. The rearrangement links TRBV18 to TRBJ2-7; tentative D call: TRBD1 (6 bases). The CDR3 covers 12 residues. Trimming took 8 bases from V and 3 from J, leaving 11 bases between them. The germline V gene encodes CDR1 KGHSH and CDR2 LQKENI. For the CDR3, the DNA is TGTGCCAGCCAGACGGACAGCTACGAGCAGTACTTC. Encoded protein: CASQTDSYEQYF.

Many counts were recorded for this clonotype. The CDR3 DNA follows: TGTGCCAGCAGCTTGGGGGGGTTCACAGATACGCAGTATTTT. Translated, it gives CASSLGGFTDTQYF. The chain uses TRBV5-5 and TRBJ2-3; D assignment may be TRBD1 or TRBD2 (5 bases each). CDR1 SGHKS and CDR2 YYEKEE come from the germline V gene (reference sequence). With 0 bases removed from V and 2 bases from J, the gap between germline ends came to 7 bases. This CDR3 has 14 amino acids.

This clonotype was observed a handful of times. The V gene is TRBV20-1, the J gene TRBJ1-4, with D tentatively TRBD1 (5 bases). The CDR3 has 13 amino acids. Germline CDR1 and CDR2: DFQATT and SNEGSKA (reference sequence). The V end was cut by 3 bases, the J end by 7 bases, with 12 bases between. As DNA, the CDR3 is TGCAGTGCTAGGGGGCCCCTGGGTGAAAAACTGTTTTTT. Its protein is CSARGPLGEKLFF.

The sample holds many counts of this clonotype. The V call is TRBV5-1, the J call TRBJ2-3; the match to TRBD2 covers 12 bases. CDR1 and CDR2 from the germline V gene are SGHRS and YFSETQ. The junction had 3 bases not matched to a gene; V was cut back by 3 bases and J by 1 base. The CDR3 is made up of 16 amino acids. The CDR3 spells CASSSWTSGGTDTQYF. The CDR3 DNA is TGCGCCAGCAGCTCTTGGACTAGCGGGGGCACAGATACGCAGTATTTT.

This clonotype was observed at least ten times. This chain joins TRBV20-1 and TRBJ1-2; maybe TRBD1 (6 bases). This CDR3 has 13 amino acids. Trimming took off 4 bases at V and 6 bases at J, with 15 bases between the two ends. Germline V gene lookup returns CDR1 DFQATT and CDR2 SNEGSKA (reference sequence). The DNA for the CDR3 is TGCAGTGCTACACCCGGGGGGCGCGATGGCTACACCTTC. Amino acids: CSATPGGRDGYTF.

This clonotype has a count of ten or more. DNA of the CDR3: TGCGCCAGCAGCTTGTTACCGGGAGGCTACACCTTC. Its translation is CASSLLPGGYTF. V and J are TRBV5-1 and TRBJ1-2, with D unclear. The CDR3 is made up of 12 amino acids. Trimming left V 1 base short and J 8 bases short, with 9 bases between. CDR1 and CDR2 (germline): SGHRS, YFSETQ.

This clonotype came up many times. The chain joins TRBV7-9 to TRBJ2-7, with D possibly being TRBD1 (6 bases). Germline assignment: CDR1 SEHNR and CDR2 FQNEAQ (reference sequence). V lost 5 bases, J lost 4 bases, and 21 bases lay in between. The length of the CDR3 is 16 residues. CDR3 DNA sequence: TGTGCCAGCAGCCCCAGGCCCCCAGGGGCCCATTACGAGCAGTACTTC. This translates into CASSPRPPGAHYEQYF.

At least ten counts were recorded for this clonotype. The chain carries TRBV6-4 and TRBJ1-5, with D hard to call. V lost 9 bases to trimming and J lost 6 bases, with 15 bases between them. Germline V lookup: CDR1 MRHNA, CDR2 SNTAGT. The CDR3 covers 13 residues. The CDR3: CARDQLKGQPQHF. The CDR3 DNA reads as TGTGCCAGGGACCAGCTAAAGGGTCAGCCCCAGCATTTT.

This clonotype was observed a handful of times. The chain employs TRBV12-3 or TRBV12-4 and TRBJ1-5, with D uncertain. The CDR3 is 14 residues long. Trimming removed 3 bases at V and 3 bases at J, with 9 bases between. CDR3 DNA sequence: TGTGCCAGCAGTTTCGGCGGAAACAATCAGCCCCAGCATTTT. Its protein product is CASSFGGNNQPQHF.

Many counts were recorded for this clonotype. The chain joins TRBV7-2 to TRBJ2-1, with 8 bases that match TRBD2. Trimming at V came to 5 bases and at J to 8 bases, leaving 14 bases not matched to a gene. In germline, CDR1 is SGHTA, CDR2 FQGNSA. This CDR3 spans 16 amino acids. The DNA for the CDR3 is TGTGCCAGCAGCCCGATCGGGGGGGCCTACGGGCATGAGCAGTTCTTC. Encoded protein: CASSPIGGAYGHEQFF.

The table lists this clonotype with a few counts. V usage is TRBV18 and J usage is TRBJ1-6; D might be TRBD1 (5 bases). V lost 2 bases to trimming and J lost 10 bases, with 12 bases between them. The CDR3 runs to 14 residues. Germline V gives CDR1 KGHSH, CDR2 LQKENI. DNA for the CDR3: TGTGCCAGCTCACCAAGGGGTAGTGGGTCACCCCTCCACTTT. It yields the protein CASSPRGSGSPLHF.

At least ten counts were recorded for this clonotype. The CDR3 DNA sequence: TGTGCCAGCAGCTACGGCCTTGAGAGTCAGGCTCTCACCTGCGAGCAGTACTTC. Protein product: CASSYGLESQALTCEQYF. The V gene is TRBV7-3, the J gene TRBJ2-7; D call uncertain. This CDR3 region has 18 residues. V was trimmed by 4 bases and J by 6 bases, leaving 28 bases between them. CDR1 SGHTA and CDR2 FQGTGA come from the germline V gene.

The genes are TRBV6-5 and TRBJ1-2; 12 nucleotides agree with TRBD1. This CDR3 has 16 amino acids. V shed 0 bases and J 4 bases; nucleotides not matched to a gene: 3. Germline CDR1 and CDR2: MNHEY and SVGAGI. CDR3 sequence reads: CASSYSVGQGAYGYTF. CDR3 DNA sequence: TGTGCCAGCAGTTACTCGGTGGGACAGGGGGCCTATGGCTACACCTTC.

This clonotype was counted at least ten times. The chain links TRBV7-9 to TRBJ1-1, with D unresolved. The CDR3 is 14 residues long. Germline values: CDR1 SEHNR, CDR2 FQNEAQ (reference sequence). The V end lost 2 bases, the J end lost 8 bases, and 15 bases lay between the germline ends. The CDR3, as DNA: TGTGCCAGCAGCTTAATTGAACCGGCCCTAGAAGCTTTCTTT. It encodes CASSLIEPALEAFF.

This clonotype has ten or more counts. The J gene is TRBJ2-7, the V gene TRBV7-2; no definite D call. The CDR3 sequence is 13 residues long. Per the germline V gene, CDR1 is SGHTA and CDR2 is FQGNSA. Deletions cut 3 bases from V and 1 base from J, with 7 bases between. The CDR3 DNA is TGTGCCAGCAGCTTTACCTCATCCTACGAGCAGTACGTC. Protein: CASSFTSSYEQYV.

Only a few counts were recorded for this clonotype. The CDR3 protein is CASRPWTEDYGYTF. Here the CDR3 DNA reads TGTGCCAGCAGGCCTTGGACAGAGGACTATGGCTACACCTTC. The chain couples TRBV28 to TRBJ1-2; a possible D gene is TRBD1 (6 bases). The germline V and J ends were trimmed by 6 bases and 3 bases, with 14 bases remaining between them. This CDR3 contains 14 residues. Germline V CDR1 and CDR2: MDHEN, SYDVKM.

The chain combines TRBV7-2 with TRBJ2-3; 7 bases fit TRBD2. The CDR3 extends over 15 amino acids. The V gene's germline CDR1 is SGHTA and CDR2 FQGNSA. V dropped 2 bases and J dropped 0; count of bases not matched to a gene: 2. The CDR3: CASSLLAASTDTQYF. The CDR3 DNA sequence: TGTGCCAGCAGCTTACTAGCGGCTAGCACAGATACGCAGTATTTT.

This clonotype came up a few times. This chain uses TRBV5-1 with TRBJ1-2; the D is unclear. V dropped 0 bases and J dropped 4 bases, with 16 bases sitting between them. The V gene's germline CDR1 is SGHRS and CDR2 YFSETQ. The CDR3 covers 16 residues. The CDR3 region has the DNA TGCGCCAGCAGCTTGGGGCAGAAACCTGCTACCTATGGCTACACCTTC. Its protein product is CASSLGQKPATYGYTF.

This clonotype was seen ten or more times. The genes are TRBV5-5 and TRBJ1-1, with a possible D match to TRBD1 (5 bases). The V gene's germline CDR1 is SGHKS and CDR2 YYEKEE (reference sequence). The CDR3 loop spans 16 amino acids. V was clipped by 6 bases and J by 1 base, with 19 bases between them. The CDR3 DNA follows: TGTGCCAGCATCATTCGATTGCGGGGGACGAACACTGAAGCTTTCTTT. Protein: CASIIRLRGTNTEAFF.

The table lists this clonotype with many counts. CDR3 nucleotides: TGCAGCGCCGACAGGGACTTTGAGACCCAGTACTTC. Protein sequence: CSADRDFETQYF. The chain joins TRBV29-1 to TRBJ2-5, with D perhaps matching TRBD1 (7 bases). V was trimmed by 7 bases and J by 5 bases, leaving 14 bases between them. The CDR3 covers 12 residues. CDR1 is SQVTM and CDR2 is ANQGSEA in the germline V gene.

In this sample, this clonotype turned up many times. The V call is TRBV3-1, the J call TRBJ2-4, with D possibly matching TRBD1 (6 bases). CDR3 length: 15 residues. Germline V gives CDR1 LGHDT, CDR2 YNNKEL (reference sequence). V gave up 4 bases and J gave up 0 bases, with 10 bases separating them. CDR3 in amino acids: CASSLGTLAKNIQYF. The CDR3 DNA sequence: TGTGCCAGCAGCCTCGGGACATTAGCCAAAAACATTCAGTACTTC. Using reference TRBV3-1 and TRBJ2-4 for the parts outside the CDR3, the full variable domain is DTAVSQTPKYLVTQMGNDKSIKCEQNLGHDTMYWYKQDSKKFLKIMFSYNNKELIINETVPNRFSPKSPDKAHLNLHINSLELGDSAVYFCASSLGTLAKNIQYFGAGTRLSVL.

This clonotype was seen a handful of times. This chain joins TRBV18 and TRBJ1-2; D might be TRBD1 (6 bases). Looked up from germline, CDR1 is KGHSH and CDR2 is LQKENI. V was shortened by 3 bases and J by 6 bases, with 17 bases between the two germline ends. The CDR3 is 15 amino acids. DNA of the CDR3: TGTGCCAGCTCACCTTCTTACAGGGAAATGGATGGCTACACCTTC. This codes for CASSPSYREMDGYTF.